Presented here are 32 T cell receptor beta chains from one specimen sequenced in a study of cytomegalovirus exposure and HLA in healthy donors. Both 60 Vbeta primers and 13 Jbeta primers went into the PCR. Sequenced by immunoSEQ multiplex PCR; TCRdb stores in-frame clones only, minus some. In the table there are fewer than 150,000 clones, around 75% of which are singletons. Material: PBMCs. The source of these receptors is a man in his thirties or forties in good health and CMV-seronegative.

This chain joins TRBV6-5 and TRBJ1-3; D perhaps matches TRBD1 (6 bases). Germline V lookup: CDR1 MNHEY, CDR2 SVGAGI. The CDR3 runs 14 residues. With 9 bases removed from V and 0 bases from J, the gap between germline ends came to 12 bases. Written as DNA, the CDR3 is TGTGCCAGTCGGACAGAATTCTCTGGAAACACCATATATTTT. It codes for CASRTEFSGNTIYF.

This clone was seen a few times. The chain carries TRBV6-5 and TRBJ1-4; D might be TRBD1 (5 bases). V was cut by 2 bases and J by 7 bases, with 11 bases left in between. The CDR3 has 14 residues. Germline CDR1 and CDR2: MNHEY and SVGAGI. CDR3 residues: CASSYAGGIEKLFF. CDR3 nucleotide sequence: TGTGCCAGCAGTTACGCTGGGGGGATTGAAAAACTGTTTTTT.

Comments on this clone: It is likely a read error, because the conserved phenylalanine at the end of the CDR3 is missing. V gene TRBV7-8 combines with J gene TRBJ1-5; 7 bases match TRBD1. Germline CDR1 and CDR2: SGHVS and FQNEAQ. This CDR3 contains 13 residues. The junction had 4 bases not matched to a gene; V was cut back by 4 bases and J by 7 bases. The CDR3 DNA reads TGTGCCAGCAGCTCATTCAGGGGGCAGCCCCAGCATGTT. Its translation is CASSSFRGQPQHV.

The CDR3 loop is CASSQTEETQYF. CDR3 bases: TGCGCCAGCAGTCAAACGGAAGAGACCCAGTACTTC. The chain couples TRBV23-1 to TRBJ2-5; D gene uncertain. TRBV23-1 has ORF status, its function being uncertain. V lost 2 bases to trimming and J lost 3 bases, with 4 bases between them. This CDR3 is 12 amino acids long.

The chain recombines TRBV6-1 with TRBJ2-1; 9 bases line up with TRBD2. Losses at the gene ends were 2 bases for V and 3 bases for J; bases not matched to a gene: 2. The CDR3 is 15 amino acids. CDR1 MNHNS and CDR2 SASEGT come from the germline V gene. The CDR3 loop is CASSESSGNYNEQFF. CDR3 nucleotides: TGTGCCAGCAGTGAATCTAGCGGGAACTACAATGAGCAGTTCTTC.

The rearrangement links TRBV13 to TRBJ1-2; no reliable D call. V dropped 1 base and J dropped 2 bases, with 11 bases sitting between them. This CDR3 is 15 amino acids long. Germline V gene sequence: CDR1 PRHDT, CDR2 FYEKMQ (reference sequence). In DNA form, the CDR3 reads TGTGCCAGCAGCTTAGAAAGCTCAGGCAACTATGGCTACACCTTC. It is translated as CASSLESSGNYGYTF.

J is TRBJ2-1 and V is TRBV29-1; TRBD2 aligns across 14 bases. This CDR3 region has 18 residues. Germline assignment: CDR1 SQVTM and CDR2 ANQGSEA. V trimming: 1 base; J trimming: 7 bases; junction bases outside the gene matches: 12. CDR3 amino acids: CSVEGTSGRTREWNEQFF. The CDR3 DNA reads as TGCAGCGTTGAAGGGACTAGCGGGAGGACCCGAGAATGGAATGAGCAGTTCTTC.

CDR3 sequence reads: CASSLGTGYYEQYF. As DNA, the CDR3 is TGCGCCAGCAGCTTGGGTACAGGGTACTACGAGCAGTACTTC. The V call is TRBV5-1, the J call TRBJ2-7; D is perhaps TRBD1 (6 bases). The V and J ends lost 0 bases and 3 bases respectively, with 10 bases between them. The CDR3 totals 14 residues. Germline CDR1 and CDR2: SGHRS and YFSETQ.

V and J are TRBV5-6 and TRBJ2-1; TRBD1 aligns across 8 bases. The CDR3 length is 17 residues. The V and J ends lost 1 base and 0 bases, in that order; junction bases with no gene match: 6. Germline values: CDR1 SGHDT, CDR2 YYEEEE. In DNA form, the CDR3 reads TGTGCCAGCAGCTTGATTTGGGACAGGACCTCCTACAATGAGCAGTTCTTC. Translation gives CASSLIWDRTSYNEQFF.

V is TRBV27 and J is TRBJ2-7, with D perhaps TRBD2 (5 bases). Trimming removed 8 bases from V and 2 bases from J, with 22 bases in between. The CDR3 extends over 16 amino acids. Per the germline V gene, CDR1 is MNHEY and CDR2 is SMNVEV (reference sequence). This chain's CDR3 is CASDGIPRGVPYEQYF. In DNA form, the CDR3 reads TGTGCCAGCGACGGGATTCCCCGTGGCGTTCCCTACGAGCAGTACTTC.

The chain uses TRBV15 and TRBJ2-3, with unresolved D. V was shortened by 11 bases and J by 0 bases, with 18 bases between the two germline ends. The CDR3 length is 15 residues. Germline-derived CDR1 and CDR2 are LNHNV and YYDKDF (reference sequence). CDR3 in amino acids: CASRRGDSSTDTQYF. CDR3 coding DNA: TGTGCCTCGCGGCGAGGAGATTCTAGCACAGATACGCAGTATTTT.

The V and J genes are TRBV5-1 and TRBJ2-5, with a weak D call TRBD2 (6 bases). The CDR3 is 13 amino acids. The V end was cut by 1 base, the J end by 4 bases, with 8 bases between. CDR1 SGHRS and CDR2 YFSETQ come from the germline V gene. CDR3 protein: CASSLLGGETQYF. CDR3 nucleotides: TGCGCCAGCAGCTTGTTGGGAGGAGAGACCCAGTACTTC.

The V gene is TRBV5-1, the J gene TRBJ1-2; 9 bases fit TRBD1. Trimming took 4 bases from V and 8 from J; bases not matched to a gene: 6. Germline CDR1 SGHRS, CDR2 YFSETQ. The CDR3 consists of 13 residues. The CDR3 is CASSRQGESGYTF. CDR3 sequence (DNA): TGCGCCAGCAGCCGACAGGGGGAATCGGGCTACACCTTC.

J is TRBJ2-7 and V is TRBV6-6, with 8 nucleotides matching TRBD1. V shed 4 bases, J shed 0 bases, and the junction held 2 bases outside the gene matches. This CDR3 has 14 amino acids. Germline V CDR1 and CDR2: MNHNY, SVGAGI (reference sequence). The CDR3 is CASSSGQVSYEQYF. CDR3 DNA sequence: TGTGCCAGCAGTTCGGGACAGGTCTCCTACGAGCAGTACTTC.

The J gene is TRBJ1-5, the V gene TRBV30; D unresolved. The germline CDR1 and CDR2 sequences are GTSNPN and SVGIG (reference sequence). V was pared by 7 bases and J by 3 bases, with 10 bases between. The CDR3 runs 12 residues. CDR3 amino acids: CALSELNQPQHF. The CDR3 region has the DNA TGTGCCTTAAGCGAACTCAATCAGCCCCAGCATTTT. The full variable domain, in which reference TRBV30 and TRBJ1-5 provide the parts outside the CDR3, is SQTIHQWPATLVQPVGSPLSLECTVEGTSNPNLYWYRQAAGRGLQLLFYSVGIGQISSEVPQNLSASRPQDRQFILSSKKLLLSDSGFYLCALSELNQPQHFGDGTRLSIL.

The rearrangement uses TRBV28 and TRBJ2-5; tentative D call: TRBD1 (8 bases). This CDR3 spans 12 amino acids. The germline V gene encodes CDR1 MDHEN and CDR2 SYDVKM. V was trimmed by 8 bases and J by 4 bases, leaving 11 bases between them. The CDR3 DNA follows: TGTGCCAGCTACAGGGGGGGAGAGACCCAGTACTTC. Protein: CASYRGGETQYF.

The rearrangement uses TRBV7-9 and TRBJ2-5; D gene uncertain. Germline CDR1 is SEHNR and CDR2 is FQNEAQ (reference sequence). Trimming cost V 5 bases and J 0 bases, with 7 bases left between them. The CDR3 has 13 residues. DNA of the CDR3: TGTGCCAGCAGCCGTGGAGACCAAGAGACCCAGTACTTC. Translation: CASSRGDQETQYF.

The rearrangement joins TRBV5-1 to TRBJ2-2; weak D call: TRBD1 (7 bases). The V gene's germline CDR1 is SGHRS and CDR2 YFSETQ. Trimming left V 2 bases short and J 4 bases short, with 15 bases between. This CDR3 is built from 16 residues. CDR3 amino acids: CASSFQGGVGTGELFF. DNA of the CDR3: TGCGCCAGCAGCTTCCAGGGGGGCGTCGGCACCGGGGAGCTGTTTTTT.

This rearrangement joins TRBV19 to TRBJ1-5; D is unclear. V dropped 6 bases and J dropped 2 bases, with 14 bases sitting between them. Germline V gene lookup returns CDR1 LNHDA and CDR2 SQIVND (reference sequence). The length of the CDR3 is 15 residues. The CDR3 DNA sequence: TGTGCCAGTAGGCCGGCCAGCGAGGGCAATCAGCCCCAGCATTTT. It codes for CASRPASEGNQPQHF.

The chain recombines TRBV28 with TRBJ2-7; D might be TRBD1 (5 bases). The CDR3 length is 13 residues. The germline gives CDR1 MDHEN, CDR2 SYDVKM. V was clipped by 3 bases and J by 3 bases, with 9 bases between them. The CDR3 region has the DNA TGTGCCAGCAGTTTGAAACAGGTCTACGAGCAGTACTTC. Its protein product is CASSLKQVYEQYF. The full variable domain, in which reference TRBV28 and TRBJ2-7 provide the parts outside the CDR3, is DVKVTQSSRYLVKRTGEKVFLECVQDMDHENMFWYRQDPGLGLRLIYFSYDVKMKEKGDIPEGYSVSREKKERFSLILESASTNQTSMYLCASSLKQVYEQYFGPGTRLTVT.

V gene TRBV6-5 combines with J gene TRBJ2-7, with D tentatively TRBD2 (5 bases). This CDR3 is 14 amino acids long. V lost 8 bases to trimming and J lost 0 bases, with 14 bases between them. The germline CDR1 and CDR2 sequences are MNHEY and SVGAGI. This CDR3 is CASSNGGSSYEQYF. For the CDR3, the DNA is TGTGCCAGCTCCAACGGCGGGTCCTCCTACGAGCAGTACTTC.

For the CDR3, the DNA is TGTGCCAGCAGTCGACAGGGAGACACTGAAGCTTTCTTT. Its translation is CASSRQGDTEAFF. V gene TRBV5-4 combines with J gene TRBJ1-1, with 7 bases aligning to TRBD1. Trimming removed 5 bases from V and 3 bases from J; junction bases left unmatched: 4. Looked up from germline, CDR1 is SGHNT and CDR2 is YYREEE (reference sequence). The CDR3 consists of 13 residues.

CDR3 protein: CASSSTRDRDYNEQFF. As DNA, the CDR3 is TGTGCCAGCAGCTCAACCCGGGACAGGGACTACAATGAGCAGTTCTTC. V is TRBV7-6 and J is TRBJ2-1; TRBD1 matches 9 bases. V shed 4 bases and J 3 bases; nucleotides not matched to a gene: 7. The CDR3 loop spans 16 amino acids. Germline CDR1 SGHVS, CDR2 FNYEAQ.

This rearrangement joins TRBV5-8 to TRBJ2-1, with D unresolved. Germline V gene data show CDR1 as SGHTS and CDR2 as YDEGEE. CDR3 size: 17 residues. Trimming stripped 0 bases from V and 4 bases from J, with 17 bases between. The chain's CDR3 is CASSLAKIGFGYNEQFF. CDR3 in DNA: TGTGCCAGCAGCTTGGCCAAGATCGGGTTTGGGTACAATGAGCAGTTCTTC.

In its sample, this clone was seen once. V and J are TRBV30 and TRBJ2-5; 10 bases are a match to TRBD1. The CDR3 contains 16 residues. CDR1 is GTSNPN, CDR2 SVGIG, per germline (reference sequence). J gave up 4 bases and V 0 bases, and 8 bases lay outside the gene matches. CDR3 amino acids: CAWSVLRQGAGETQYF. The CDR3 region has the DNA TGTGCCTGGAGTGTACTCAGACAGGGGGCGGGAGAGACCCAGTACTTC.

V usage is TRBV4-1 and J usage is TRBJ2-1; 9 bases align to TRBD2. Trimming removed 0 bases from V and 3 bases from J; junction bases left unmatched: 6. Germline V CDR1 and CDR2: MGHRA, YSYEKL. This CDR3 region has 17 residues. In nucleotides, the CDR3 is TGCGCCAGCAGCCAAGATCTACTAGCGGGCCTCTACAATGAGCAGTTCTTC. It yields the protein CASSQDLLAGLYNEQFF.

This clone showed up just a few times. The genes are TRBV7-8 and TRBJ2-1; D remains ambiguous. From germline, CDR1 is SGHVS and CDR2 FQNEAQ. Trimming pared 6 bases from V and 7 bases from J, leaving 10 bases between. The CDR3 length is 12 residues. The CDR3 DNA reads as TGTGCCAGCAGGTTGGGCCCGAATGAGCAGTTCTTC. Encoded protein: CASRLGPNEQFF.

The CDR3 DNA reads TGTGCCAGCAGCGTAGTCAGCCTCGGCGGCACTGAAGCTTTCTTT. This translates into CASSVVSLGGTEAFF. The rearrangement uses TRBV9 and TRBJ1-1, with D hard to call. The V gene's germline CDR1 is SGDLS and CDR2 YYNGEE. The germline V and J ends were trimmed by 0 bases and 4 bases, with 13 bases remaining between them. The CDR3 is made up of 15 amino acids.

This clone was found many times. Written as DNA, the CDR3 is TGTGCCAGCAGCTTGGCCGGGACAGGGACTGAAAAACTGTTTTTT. Amino acid sequence: CASSLAGTGTEKLFF. This sequence joins TRBV5-5 and TRBJ1-4; 9 nucleotides agree with TRBD1. V trimming: 0 bases; J trimming: 7 bases; junction bases outside the gene matches: 4. This CDR3 spans 15 amino acids. Germline loops: CDR1 SGHKS, CDR2 YYEKEE (reference sequence).

This clone occurred a few times. The V and J genes are TRBV7-8 and TRBJ2-1, with 15 bases lining up with TRBD2. The CDR3 covers 16 residues. Germline V lookup: CDR1 SGHVS, CDR2 FQNEAQ. V lost 5 bases and J lost 9; bases outside the gene matches: 8. The CDR3 here is CASSPTGTSGRFEQFF. The DNA for the CDR3 is TGTGCCAGCAGCCCAACTGGGACTAGCGGGAGGTTTGAGCAGTTCTTC. The full variable domain, its missing parts supplied by reference TRBV7-8 and TRBJ2-1, is GAGVSQSPRYKVAKRGQDVALRCDPISGHVSLFWYQQALGQGPEFLTYFQNEAQLDKSGLPSDRFFAERPEGSVSTLKIQRTQQEDSAVYLCASSPTGTSGRFEQFFGPGTRLTVL.

The CDR3, as DNA: TGCGCCAGCAGCTTGAGCCCAGGGTACCAAGAGACCCAGTACTTC. It is translated as CASSLSPGYQETQYF. The chain employs TRBV5-1 and TRBJ2-5; TRBD1 might be the D (5 bases). CDR3 length: 15 amino acids. Trimming left V 1 base short and J 0 bases short, with 10 bases between. CDR1 and CDR2 (germline): SGHRS, YFSETQ.

This clone turned up a few times. The rearrangement joins TRBV10-3 to TRBJ1-3; 9 nucleotides align to TRBD1. CDR3 length equals 14 residues. V was pared by 7 bases and J by 4 bases, with 5 bases of the junction left unmatched. Per germline, CDR1 ENHRY and CDR2 SYGVKD. CDR3 in DNA: TGTGCCATCATGAGACAGGGGGACGGAAACACCATATATTTT. Translating gives CAIMRQGDGNTIYF.